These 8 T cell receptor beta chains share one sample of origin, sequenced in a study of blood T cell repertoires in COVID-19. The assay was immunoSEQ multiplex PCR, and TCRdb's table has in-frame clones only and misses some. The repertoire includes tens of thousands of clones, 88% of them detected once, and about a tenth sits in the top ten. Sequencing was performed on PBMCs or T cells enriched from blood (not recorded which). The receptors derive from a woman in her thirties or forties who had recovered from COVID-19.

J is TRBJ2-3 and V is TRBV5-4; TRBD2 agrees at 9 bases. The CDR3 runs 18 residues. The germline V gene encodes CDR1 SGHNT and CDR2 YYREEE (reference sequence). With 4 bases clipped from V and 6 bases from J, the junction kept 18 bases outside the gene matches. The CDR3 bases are TGTGCCAGCAGCCGTCCCTCAAATAGCGGGGGCACTTGGGATACGCAGTATTTT. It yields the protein CASSRPSNSGGTWDTQYF.

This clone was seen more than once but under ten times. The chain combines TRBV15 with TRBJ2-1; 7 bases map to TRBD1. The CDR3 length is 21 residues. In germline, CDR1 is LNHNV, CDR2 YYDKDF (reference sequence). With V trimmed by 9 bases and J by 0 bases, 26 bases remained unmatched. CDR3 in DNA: TGTGCCACTCGTAAAATGGCCACCGGGACAGTCGTATCGAGCTCCTACAATGAGCAGTTCTTC. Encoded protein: CATRKMATGTVVSSSYNEQFF.

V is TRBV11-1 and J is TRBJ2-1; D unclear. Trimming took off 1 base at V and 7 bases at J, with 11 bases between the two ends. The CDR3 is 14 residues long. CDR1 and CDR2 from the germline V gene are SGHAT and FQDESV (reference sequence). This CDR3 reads CASSLVGLRNEQFF. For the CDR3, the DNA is TGTGCCAGCAGCTTAGTCGGGTTGCGGAATGAGCAGTTCTTC.

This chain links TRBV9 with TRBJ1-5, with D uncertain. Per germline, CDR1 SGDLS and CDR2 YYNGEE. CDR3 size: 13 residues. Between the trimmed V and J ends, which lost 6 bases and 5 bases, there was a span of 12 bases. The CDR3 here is CASKEGRDQPQHF. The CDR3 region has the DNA TGTGCCAGCAAGGAGGGCCGGGATCAGCCCCAGCATTTT.

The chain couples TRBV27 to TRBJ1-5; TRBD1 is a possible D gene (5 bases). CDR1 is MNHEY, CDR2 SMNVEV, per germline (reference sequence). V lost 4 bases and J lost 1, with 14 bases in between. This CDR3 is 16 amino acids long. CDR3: CASSWGAGESNQPQHF. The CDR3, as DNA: TGTGCCAGCAGTTGGGGCGCTGGCGAGAGCAATCAGCCCCAGCATTTT.

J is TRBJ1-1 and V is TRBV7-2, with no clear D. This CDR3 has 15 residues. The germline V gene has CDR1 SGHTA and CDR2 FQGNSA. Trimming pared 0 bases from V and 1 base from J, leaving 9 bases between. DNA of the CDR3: TGTGCCAGCAGCTTAGCGGGAGGAGAGAACACTGAAGCTTTCTTT. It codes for CASSLAGGENTEAFF.

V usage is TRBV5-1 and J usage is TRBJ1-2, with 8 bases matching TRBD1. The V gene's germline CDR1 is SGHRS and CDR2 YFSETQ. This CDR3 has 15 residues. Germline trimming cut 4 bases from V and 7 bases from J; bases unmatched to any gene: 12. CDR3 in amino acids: CASSPPPGQAGGYTF. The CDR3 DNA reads TGCGCCAGCAGCCCCCCACCGGGACAGGCAGGTGGCTACACCTTC.

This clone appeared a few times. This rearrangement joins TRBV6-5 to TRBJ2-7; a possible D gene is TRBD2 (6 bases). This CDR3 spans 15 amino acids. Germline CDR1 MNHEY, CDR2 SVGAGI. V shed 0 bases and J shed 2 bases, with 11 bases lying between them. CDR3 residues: CASSYSIAGPYEQYF. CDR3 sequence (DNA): TGTGCCAGCAGTTACTCGATCGCGGGGCCCTACGAGCAGTACTTC.